Listed below are T cell receptor beta chains from one sample, sequenced in a study of chemoradiotherapy in HPV16-positive cancers. Profiling relied on immunoSEQ multiplex PCR, and the TCRdb table lists in-frame clones only, not all of them. Among several thousand clones listed, 81% were seen once. Sequencing used tumor tissue, obtained from a patient who underwent chemoradiotherapy. Source of these receptors: a human donor with HPV-associated anogenital cancer. Each CDR3 is given with its conserved first and last residue. The D gene is left open where the match is weak. Size is omitted from some rows. Given values are once, few, many or a class for expanded clones.

j_gene: TRBJ2-7; d_gene: .; v_gene: TRBV6-5; abundance: few; CDR3aa: CASSYGRDFSYEQYF; CDR3nt: TGTGCCAGCAGTTACGGCCGGGACTTTTCCTACGAGCAGTACTTC
j_gene: TRBJ2-1; d_gene: TRBD2; v_gene: TRBV5-4; abundance: .; CDR3aa: CASSISGGPSTYNEQFF; CDR3nt: TGTGCCAGCAGCATTAGCGGGGGGCCAAGTACCTACAATGAGCAGTTCTTC
j_gene: TRBJ2-7; d_gene: .; v_gene: TRBV10-3; abundance: .; CDR3aa: CATGEYEQYF; CDR3nt: TGTGCCACAGGAGAGTACGAGCAGTACTTC
j_gene: TRBJ2-1; d_gene: TRBD2; v_gene: TRBV9; abundance: .; CDR3aa: CASSVAGGFNNEQFF; CDR3nt: TGTGCCAGCAGCGTGGCGGGAGGTTTTAACAATGAGCAGTTCTTC
j_gene: TRBJ1-1; d_gene: TRBD1; v_gene: TRBV5-1; abundance: .; CDR3aa: CASSFRTGANTEAFF; CDR3nt: TGCGCCAGCAGCTTCCGGACAGGGGCAAACACTGAAGCTTTCTTT
j_gene: TRBJ2-7; d_gene: .; v_gene: TRBV5-1; abundance: few; CDR3aa: CASSSQGTYEQYF; CDR3nt: TGCGCCAGCAGCTCTCAGGGTACCTACGAGCAGTACTTC
j_gene: TRBJ2-3; d_gene: .; v_gene: TRBV27; abundance: .; CDR3aa: CASSLYGSSTDTQYF; CDR3nt: TGTGCCAGCAGTTTATATGGGAGTAGCACAGATACGCAGTATTTT
j_gene: TRBJ2-7; d_gene: .; v_gene: TRBV30; abundance: .; CDR3aa: CAWTYSDEQYF; CDR3nt: TGTGCCTGGACCTACTCAGACGAGCAGTACTTC
j_gene: TRBJ1-6; d_gene: TRBD1; v_gene: TRBV28; abundance: .; CDR3aa: CASSNRGSSPLHF; CDR3nt: TGTGCCAGCAGTAACAGGGGAAGCTCACCCCTCCACTTT
j_gene: TRBJ1-5; d_gene: TRBD1; v_gene: TRBV2; abundance: .; CDR3aa: CASSLGDRNNQPQHF; CDR3nt: TGTGCCAGCAGCCTGGGGGACAGGAACAATCAGCCCCAGCATTTT
j_gene: TRBJ1-2; d_gene: .; v_gene: TRBV28; abundance: .; CDR3aa: CASAGETHSNYGYTF; CDR3nt: TGTGCCAGCGCGGGCGAGACCCATTCTAACTATGGCTACACCTTC
j_gene: TRBJ1-2; d_gene: TRBD1; v_gene: TRBV5-4; abundance: .; CDR3aa: CASSLGQGEYGYTF; CDR3nt: TGTGCCAGCAGCTTGGGACAGGGAGAGTATGGCTACACCTTC
j_gene: TRBJ1-3; d_gene: TRBD1; v_gene: TRBV9; abundance: .; CDR3aa: CASSAIRDRDLYGTGNTIYF; CDR3nt: TGTGCCAGCAGTGCGATTAGGGACAGGGATCTCTATGGAACTGGAAACACCATATATTTT
j_gene: TRBJ2-3; d_gene: TRBD2; v_gene: TRBV7-2; abundance: .; CDR3aa: CASSSRGGDTQYF; CDR3nt: TGTGCCAGCAGCTCGAGGGGAGGGGATACGCAGTATTTT
j_gene: TRBJ1-1; d_gene: TRBD1; v_gene: TRBV4-3; abundance: .; CDR3aa: CASSLGTGRNTEAFF; CDR3nt: TGCGCCAGCAGCCTAGGGACAGGGAGGAACACTGAAGCTTTCTTT
j_gene: TRBJ1-2; d_gene: .; v_gene: TRBV4-3; abundance: .; CDR3aa: CASSQEQNYGYTF; CDR3nt: TGCGCCAGCAGCCAAGAACAGAACTATGGCTACACCTTC
j_gene: TRBJ2-7; d_gene: .; v_gene: TRBV5-6; abundance: .; CDR3aa: CASSFSGVHRAGYEQYF; CDR3nt: TGTGCCAGCAGCTTTTCAGGAGTTCACAGGGCCGGTTACGAGCAGTACTTC
j_gene: TRBJ2-5; d_gene: TRBD2; v_gene: TRBV10-1; abundance: .; CDR3aa: CASSDPGSGDQETQYF; CDR3nt: TGCGCCAGCAGTGATCCGGGGAGCGGGGACCAAGAGACCCAGTACTTC
j_gene: TRBJ2-7; d_gene: TRBD2; v_gene: TRBV7-2; abundance: .; CDR3aa: CASSSPRRGAQDEQYF; CDR3nt: TGTGCCAGCAGCTCGCCACGGCGGGGGGCTCAGGACGAGCAGTACTTC
j_gene: TRBJ1-1; d_gene: .; v_gene: TRBV9; abundance: .; CDR3aa: CASSVVRQMNTEAFF; CDR3nt: TGTGCCAGCAGCGTAGTCCGGCAGATGAACACTGAAGCTTTCTTT
j_gene: TRBJ2-1; d_gene: TRBD2; v_gene: TRBV5-1; abundance: few; CDR3aa: CASKRGPADEQFF; CDR3nt: TGCGCCAGCAAGCGGGGACCCGCCGATGAGCAGTTCTTC
j_gene: TRBJ2-1; d_gene: TRBD1; v_gene: TRBV7-8; abundance: few; CDR3aa: CASSTGQGAYNEQFF; CDR3nt: TGTGCCAGCAGCACCGGACAGGGGGCATACAATGAGCAGTTCTTC
j_gene: TRBJ1-1; d_gene: .; v_gene: TRBV14; abundance: .; CDR3aa: CASSQEQTVNTEAFF; CDR3nt: TGTGCCAGCAGCCAAGAACAGACTGTGAACACTGAAGCTTTCTTT
j_gene: TRBJ1-1; d_gene: .; v_gene: TRBV25-1; abundance: .; CDR3aa: CASSEWGQNTEAFF; CDR3nt: TGTGCCAGCAGTGAGTGGGGGCAGAACACTGAAGCTTTCTTT
j_gene: TRBJ2-5; d_gene: .; v_gene: TRBV5-1; abundance: .; CDR3aa: CASSRGQETQYF; CDR3nt: TGCGCCAGCTCTAGGGGCCAAGAGACCCAGTACTTC
j_gene: TRBJ2-1; d_gene: TRBD2; v_gene: TRBV4-3; abundance: .; CDR3aa: CASSQESGGSYNEQFF; CDR3nt: TGCGCCAGCAGCCAAGAGAGCGGGGGCTCCTACAATGAGCAGTTCTTC
j_gene: TRBJ1-1; d_gene: .; v_gene: TRBV9; abundance: once; CDR3aa: CASSVSEQAGGGTTEAFF; CDR3nt: TGTGCCAGCAGCGTGAGTGAGCAAGCGGGAGGGGGGACCACTGAAGCTTTCTTT
j_gene: TRBJ2-3; d_gene: .; v_gene: TRBV19; abundance: .; CDR3aa: CASSTRRGARTDTQYF; CDR3nt: TGTGCCAGTAGTACCCGACGGGGGGCTAGGACAGATACGCAGTATTTT
j_gene: TRBJ1-2; d_gene: TRBD1; v_gene: TRBV27; abundance: .; CDR3aa: CASSYTGTGPGGYTF; CDR3nt: TGTGCCAGCAGTTACACCGGGACAGGCCCTGGGGGCTACACCTTC
j_gene: TRBJ2-2; d_gene: TRBD2; v_gene: TRBV30; abundance: .; CDR3aa: CAWRTSGRALVGTGELFF; CDR3nt: TGTGCCTGGAGGACTAGCGGGAGGGCCTTGGTAGGAACCGGGGAGCTGTTTTTT
j_gene: TRBJ1-1; d_gene: .; v_gene: TRBV19; abundance: .; CDR3aa: CASTKLGVGTEAFF; CDR3nt: TGTGCCAGTACCAAACTAGGGGTTGGCACTGAAGCTTTCTTT
j_gene: TRBJ2-7; d_gene: .; v_gene: TRBV14; abundance: .; CDR3aa: CASSQDFQVGEQYF; CDR3nt: TGTGCCAGCAGCCAAGATTTTCAGGTTGGCGAGCAGTACTTC
j_gene: TRBJ1-4; d_gene: .; v_gene: TRBV6-1; abundance: .; CDR3aa: CASLDRLATNEKLFF; CDR3nt: TGTGCCAGCCTGGACAGATTGGCAACTAATGAAAAACTGTTTTTT
j_gene: TRBJ1-5; d_gene: .; v_gene: TRBV27; abundance: .; CDR3aa: CASSSTPRRGNQPQHF; CDR3nt: TGTGCCAGCAGTTCTACCCCACGGAGGGGCAATCAGCCCCAGCATTTT
j_gene: TRBJ1-2; d_gene: .; v_gene: TRBV15; abundance: .; CDR3aa: CATSRDYEGRGGYTF; CDR3nt: TGTGCCACCAGCAGAGATTATGAGGGCCGGGGTGGCTACACCTTC
j_gene: TRBJ1-1; d_gene: TRBD1; v_gene: TRBV27; abundance: .; CDR3aa: CASSPGQGSTEAFF; CDR3nt: TGTGCCAGCAGTCCGGGACAGGGGAGCACTGAAGCTTTCTTT
j_gene: TRBJ2-1; d_gene: .; v_gene: TRBV30; abundance: .; CDR3aa: CAWSVPGGFPYNEQFF; CDR3nt: TGTGCCTGGAGTGTACCCGGAGGGTTTCCCTACAATGAGCAGTTCTTC
j_gene: TRBJ2-2; d_gene: .; v_gene: TRBV2; abundance: .; CDR3aa: CASSVASTGELFF; CDR3nt: TGTGCCAGCAGTGTAGCGAGCACCGGGGAGCTGTTTTTT
j_gene: TRBJ2-1; d_gene: TRBD2; v_gene: TRBV12-5; abundance: once; CDR3aa: CASGLGLAGYNEQFF; CDR3nt: TGTGCTAGTGGTTTGGGGCTAGCGGGGTACAATGAGCAGTTCTTC
j_gene: TRBJ2-5; d_gene: TRBD2; v_gene: TRBV14; abundance: .; CDR3aa: CASSQWDYGQETQYF; CDR3nt: TGTGCCAGCAGCCAATGGGACTACGGACAAGAGACCCAGTACTTC
j_gene: TRBJ2-1; d_gene: TRBD2; v_gene: TRBV29-1; abundance: .; CDR3aa: CSGGTSPGNEQFF; CDR3nt: TGCAGCGGGGGGACTAGCCCGGGCAATGAGCAGTTCTTC
j_gene: TRBJ1-6; d_gene: .; v_gene: TRBV19; abundance: .; CDR3aa: CASMDNLVSPLHF; CDR3nt: TGTGCCAGTATGGACAATTTAGTCTCACCCCTCCACTTT
j_gene: TRBJ2-3; d_gene: TRBD2; v_gene: TRBV27; abundance: .; CDR3aa: CASSRLAGYDTQYF; CDR3nt: TGTGCCAGCAGTCGGTTAGCGGGGTACGATACGCAGTATTTT
j_gene: TRBJ1-1; d_gene: .; v_gene: TRBV11-3; abundance: .; CDR3aa: CASSLGQNTEAFF; CDR3nt: TGTGCCAGCAGCTTAGGACAGAACACTGAAGCTTTCTTT
j_gene: TRBJ1-2; d_gene: .; v_gene: TRBV6-1; abundance: .; CDR3aa: CARGGPRGGYTF; CDR3nt: TGTGCCAGAGGGGGACCGCGGGGCGGCTACACCTTC
j_gene: TRBJ1-5; d_gene: TRBD1; v_gene: TRBV19; abundance: medium-sized; CDR3aa: CASATGYQPQHF; CDR3nt: TGTGCCAGTGCGACAGGGTATCAGCCCCAGCATTTT
j_gene: TRBJ1-5; d_gene: TRBD1; v_gene: TRBV27; abundance: .; CDR3aa: CASSPDRANGNQPQHF; CDR3nt: TGTGCCAGCAGTCCCGACAGGGCAAACGGGAATCAGCCCCAGCATTTT
j_gene: TRBJ2-2; d_gene: .; v_gene: TRBV5-1; abundance: large; CDR3aa: CASRAEPNTGELFF; CDR3nt: TGCGCCAGCAGAGCAGAGCCGAACACCGGGGAGCTGTTTTTT
j_gene: TRBJ1-3; d_gene: TRBD1; v_gene: TRBV18; abundance: few; CDR3aa: CASSQRTGGSGNTIYF; CDR3nt: TGTGCCAGCTCACAACGGACAGGGGGCTCTGGAAACACCATATATTTT
j_gene: TRBJ2-5; d_gene: .; v_gene: TRBV11-3; abundance: .; CDR3aa: CASSFGQYGETQYF; CDR3nt: TGTGCCAGCAGCTTCGGACAGTACGGAGAGACCCAGTACTTC
j_gene: TRBJ2-6; d_gene: .; v_gene: TRBV7-6; abundance: .; CDR3aa: CASSLVAGANVLTF; CDR3nt: TGTGCCAGCAGCTTAGTGGCCGGGGCCAACGTCCTGACTTTC